What follows are 21 T cell receptor beta chains derived from one specimen sequenced in a study of blood T cells in healthy people across ages. PCR was performed a second time for about 6 to 11 cycles using a sample-barcoded 5' primer and a J-beta primer mix. TCRdb recomputed calls from the 5' RACE reads with MiXCR, one row per CDR3 protein. The table shows about 750,000 distinct CDR3 sequences, with 53% occurring only once. The specimen was blood. The receptors here all came from a man older than 75 in good health.

This chain connects TRBV7-2 to TRBJ2-4, with 13 bases matching TRBD2. V lost 5 bases to trimming and J lost 2 bases; unmatched junction nucleotides: 9. The CDR3 has 18 amino acids. The germline V gene encodes CDR1 SGHTA and CDR2 FQGNSA. The CDR3 DNA reads as TGTGCCAGCAGCCGTGGACTAGCGGGAGTCTCAACCAAAAACATTCAGTACTTC. Translating gives CASSRGLAGVSTKNIQYF.

With respect to this clonotype: In this CDR3 the conserved last residue, phenylalanine or tryptophan, is missing, so a read error is likely. The chain is built from TRBV10-3 and TRBJ2-7; possibly TRBD1 or TRBD2 for D (7 bases each). The CDR3 runs 16 residues. Trimming stripped 3 bases from V and 7 bases from J, with 22 bases between. The germline V gene has CDR1 ENHRY and CDR2 SYGVKD. The CDR3 reads CAISDRFGEGAEEQYY. The CDR3 DNA reads as TGTGCCATCAGTGACCGATTTGGGGAGGGGGCAGAAGAGCAGTACTAC.

This clonotype has only a few counts. The chain joins TRBV7-9 to TRBJ2-5; D may be TRBD1 or TRBD2 (7 bases each). The germline V gene has CDR1 SEHNR and CDR2 FQNEAQ (reference sequence). This CDR3 has 15 residues. Trimming removed 2 bases from V and 6 bases from J, with 16 bases in between. This CDR3 is CASSLPGGAAKTQYF. The CDR3 DNA reads TGTGCCAGCAGCTTACCAGGGGGGGCTGCGAAGACCCAGTACTTC.

This clonotype was seen once. The chain links TRBV18 to TRBJ2-7, with 8 nucleotides matching TRBD1. The ends lost 0 bases at V and 3 bases at J; junction bases unmatched: 13. The CDR3 length is 18 residues. In germline, CDR1 is KGHSH, CDR2 LQKENI. The CDR3 nucleotides read TGTGCCAGCTCACCACCGGCGTGCTCTCGGACAGGGCTCTACGAGCAGTACTTC. Protein sequence: CASSPPACSRTGLYEQYF.

In this sample, this clonotype turned up a few times. J is TRBJ2-4 and V is TRBV20-1; 11 bases agree with TRBD2. The CDR3 runs 17 residues. V shed 6 bases, J shed 1 base, and the junction held 11 bases outside the gene matches. The germline CDR1 and CDR2 sequences are DFQATT and SNEGSKA (reference sequence). The CDR3 protein is CSASGTSGPSAKNIQYF. CDR3 in DNA: TGCAGTGCGTCCGGGACTAGCGGACCCTCGGCCAAAAACATTCAGTACTTC.

This chain connects TRBV10-3 to TRBJ2-5; either TRBD1 or TRBD2 may fit D (5 bases each). CDR1 is ENHRY and CDR2 is SYGVKD in the germline V gene. Trimming took 4 bases from V and 1 from J, leaving 13 bases between them. CDR3 length equals 15 residues. The CDR3 coding sequence is TGTGCCATCAGTGCGAGGGGCTTGGCCCAAGAGACCCAGTACTTC. It encodes CAISARGLAQETQYF.

The chain joins TRBV24-1 to TRBJ2-1; the D gene is possibly TRBD2 (7 bases). The length of the CDR3 is 16 residues. CDR1 KGHDR and CDR2 SFDVKD come from the germline V gene. V gave up 3 bases and J gave up 5 bases, with 16 bases separating them. The DNA of the CDR3 is TGTGCCACCAGTGATACAGGGAGGGGGACCAACAATGAGCAGTTCTTC. This gives the protein CATSDTGRGTNNEQFF.

This clonotype was observed a single time. This chain links TRBV20-1 with TRBJ2-1; D is unresolved. CDR1 DFQATT and CDR2 SNEGSKA come from the germline V gene (reference sequence). The CDR3 runs 15 residues. The V gene lost 0 bases and the J gene lost 4 bases, with 13 bases spanning the gap. As DNA, the CDR3 is TGCAGTGCTAGAGATAACCGTCAAGGGTACAATGAGCAGTTCTTC. Translating gives CSARDNRQGYNEQFF.

This clonotype was counted once. The genes are TRBV20-1 and TRBJ2-5; perhaps TRBD2 as D (5 bases). The V end lost 3 bases, the J end lost 1 base, and 9 bases lay between the germline ends. The CDR3 runs to 13 residues. Germline V gene sequence: CDR1 DFQATT, CDR2 SNEGSKA (reference sequence). CDR3 sequence reads: CSARRASQETQYF. The CDR3 DNA follows: TGCAGTGCTAGGAGGGCTAGCCAAGAGACCCAGTACTTC.

Points on this clonotype: A much larger clone sits a single nucleotide away, making a read error possible. The V and J genes are TRBV10-3 and TRBJ2-5; D unclear. The CDR3 runs to 14 residues. Germline CDR1 is ENHRY and CDR2 is SYGVKD. Trimming removed 3 bases from V and 11 bases from J, with 19 bases in between. Written as DNA, the CDR3 is TGTGCCATCAGTGAAGGCCCTTTAGACAATGAGCAGTACTTC. Translated, it gives CAISEGPLDNEQYF.

As to this clonotype: Since a much larger clone is just one base distant, this may be a read error. CDR3 DNA: TGTGCCAGCAGTGCGGGACAGGAAGGGAATGAGCAGTTCTTC. It encodes CASSAGQEGNEQFF. The chain carries TRBV6-6 and TRBJ2-1; 8 nucleotides match TRBD1. Germline loops: CDR1 MNHNY, CDR2 SVGAGI (reference sequence). The CDR3 loop spans 14 amino acids. With V trimmed by 5 bases and J by 7 bases, 7 bases remained unmatched.

V and J are TRBV7-9 and TRBJ2-3; the match to TRBD2 covers 14 bases. CDR3 length equals 16 residues. Looked up from germline, CDR1 is SEHNR and CDR2 is FQNEAQ (reference sequence). V was pared by 5 bases and J by 14 bases, with 15 bases of the junction left unmatched. CDR3 DNA sequence: TGTGCCAGCAGCCAGGGGACTAGCGGGAGCCCCAGAGACGCGTATTTT. It codes for CASSQGTSGSPRDAYF.

The J gene is TRBJ2-1, the V gene TRBV13; D is possibly TRBD2 (6 bases). V lost 1 base and J lost 9, with 16 bases in between. The length of the CDR3 is 15 residues. Germline CDR1 PRHDT, CDR2 FYEKMQ (reference sequence). The CDR3 DNA follows: TGTGCCAGCAGCTTAGCCCTCCGGGGGAACGGTGAGCAGTTCTTC. Its protein product is CASSLALRGNGEQFF.

This chain connects TRBV6-1 to TRBJ1-1, with 8 bases identical to TRBD1. V trimming: 7 bases; J trimming: 1 base; junction bases outside the gene matches: 11. CDR1 MNHNS and CDR2 SASEGT come from the germline V gene. This CDR3 comprises 16 residues. Written as DNA, the CDR3 is TGTGCCAGCACCCGTGACAGGGGAGTAGAGAACACTGAAGCTTTCTTT. Protein product: CASTRDRGVENTEAFF.

CDR3 nucleotides: TGTGCCAGCAGTCGAGGACAGGGCTCCTATAATTCACCCCTCCACTTT. It encodes CASSRGQGSYNSPLHF. J is TRBJ1-6 and V is TRBV28, with TRBD1 matching over 8 bases. The CDR3 covers 16 residues. Germline trimming cut 5 bases from V and 0 bases from J; bases unmatched to any gene: 3. In germline, CDR1 is MDHEN, CDR2 SYDVKM. Combining the CDR3 with reference TRBV28 and TRBJ1-6 gives the whole variable domain DVKVTQSSRYLVKRTGEKVFLECVQDMDHENMFWYRQDPGLGLRLIYFSYDVKMKEKGDIPEGYSVSREKKERFSLILESASTNQTSMYLCASSRGQGSYNSPLHFGNGTRLTVT.

V usage is TRBV20-1 and J usage is TRBJ1-5; D is possibly TRBD1 (5 bases). The CDR3 contains 15 residues. Trimming removed 6 bases from V and 5 bases from J, with 20 bases in between. Germline V gene lookup returns CDR1 DFQATT and CDR2 SNEGSKA (reference sequence). CDR3 in amino acids: CSARAAGRGDQPQHF. CDR3 coding DNA: TGCAGTGCCCGAGCGGCAGGGAGAGGGGATCAGCCCCAGCATTTT.

This clonotype has a count of ten or more. The chain links TRBV6-5 to TRBJ2-1; 8 positions agree with TRBD1. Per germline, CDR1 MNHEY and CDR2 SVGAGI. V dropped 6 bases and J dropped 0; count of bases not matched to a gene: 4. The CDR3 totals 15 residues. For the CDR3, the DNA is TGTGCCAGCAGCTCCACAGGGGGCTCCTACAATGAGCAGTTCTTC. Residues: CASSSTGGSYNEQFF.

This clonotype came up once. The junction and the germline gene differ at one end; a read error may be behind it. The chain is built from TRBV7-9 and TRBJ2-5, with 7 nucleotides matching TRBD1. CDR1 and CDR2 (germline): SEHNR, FQNEAQ (reference sequence). CDR3 length: 15 residues. This CDR3 is CTSSLVQGRDETQYF. The CDR3, as DNA: TGTACCAGCAGCTTAGTACAGGGGAGAGACGAGACCCAGTACTTC.

This chain connects TRBV7-9 to TRBJ2-7; D perhaps matches TRBD2 (6 bases). V shed 2 bases and J shed 4 bases, with 12 bases lying between them. Germline lookup yields CDR1 SEHNR and CDR2 FQNEAQ (reference sequence). This CDR3 spans 14 amino acids. CDR3 loop: CASSLTGTVYEQYF. CDR3 coding DNA: TGTGCCAGCAGCTTAACCGGGACTGTTTACGAGCAGTACTTC.

The genes are TRBV28 and TRBJ1-2; 8 positions agree with TRBD1. Germline loops: CDR1 MDHEN, CDR2 SYDVKM. V shed 10 bases and J 0 bases; nucleotides not matched to a gene: 4. This CDR3 is built from 13 residues. CDR3 sequence reads: CAIRTGTNYGYTF. As DNA, the CDR3 is TGTGCCATTAGGACAGGGACTAACTATGGCTACACCTTC.

This chain links TRBV5-5 with TRBJ1-3; D call uncertain. The CDR3 is made up of 17 amino acids. Germline CDR1 reads SGHKS; CDR2 reads YYEKEE (reference sequence). V dropped 0 bases and J dropped 0 bases, with 13 bases sitting between them. CDR3 amino acids: CASSLVAGIYSGNTIYF. The CDR3 nucleotides are TGTGCCAGCAGCTTGGTCGCGGGGATTTACTCTGGAAACACCATATATTTT.